Presented here are 20 T cell receptor beta chains from one specimen sequenced in a study of shared clonotypes between healthy human individuals. The assay was immunoSEQ multiplex PCR, and TCRdb's table has in-frame clones only and misses some. Of 530,000 or so clones listed, nearly 80% are singletons. Sequencing was carried out using PBMCs. These receptors came from a woman between 40 and 50 years old in good health. Some clones in this sample may be carry-over from other donors' samples.

The chain carries TRBV4-2 and TRBJ2-2, with 7 bases identical to TRBD2. The CDR3 runs to 17 residues. CDR1 LGHNA and CDR2 YNFKEQ come from the germline V gene. Unmatched junction bases numbered 10, after V lost 0 bases and J lost 6 bases. The CDR3 protein is CASSQEVGLVSSGELFF. CDR3 in DNA: TGTGCCAGCAGCCAAGAGGTCGGACTAGTGAGTTCCGGGGAGCTGTTTTTT.

The sample holds one count of this clone. The J gene is TRBJ2-5, the V gene TRBV7-2; D is perhaps TRBD2 (6 bases). In germline, CDR1 is SGHTA, CDR2 FQGNSA. Trimming cost V 2 bases and J 5 bases, with 9 bases left between them. The CDR3 extends over 13 amino acids. CDR3 sequence: CASSLPSAETQYF. The CDR3 coding sequence is TGTGCCAGCAGCTTACCTAGCGCTGAGACCCAGTACTTC.

J is TRBJ1-1 and V is TRBV9; the match to TRBD1 covers 9 bases. In germline, CDR1 is SGDLS, CDR2 YYNGEE. The CDR3 length is 15 residues. V gave up 0 bases and J gave up 6 bases; unmatched junction bases: 6. CDR3 region: CASSVGGTGFAEAFF. In DNA form, the CDR3 reads TGTGCCAGCAGCGTAGGTGGGACAGGGTTCGCTGAAGCTTTCTTT. Complete variable domain (other parts from reference TRBV9 and TRBJ1-1): DSGVTQTPKHLITATGQRVTLRCSPRSGDLSVYWYQQSLDQGLQFLIQYYNGEERAKGNILERFSAQQFPDLHSELNLSSLELGDSALYFCASSVGGTGFAEAFFGQGTRLTVV.

About this clone: The same CDR3 is also encoded by other DNA sequences in this sample. The genes are TRBV30 and TRBJ1-1; the D is unclear. Trimming stripped 0 bases from V and 1 base from J, with 6 bases between. Germline V gene sequence: CDR1 GTSNPN, CDR2 SVGIG (reference sequence). The CDR3 sequence is 13 residues long. For the CDR3, the DNA is TGTGCCTGGAGTGTACGTGGGAACACTGAAGCTTTCTTT. Its protein is CAWSVRGNTEAFF.

The chain has TRBV28 and TRBJ1-5, with TRBD1 matching over 11 bases. Germline V CDR1 and CDR2: MDHEN, SYDVKM. The length of the CDR3 is 14 residues. The junction had 4 bases not matched to a gene; V was cut back by 6 bases and J by 6 bases. CDR3 loop: CASSGQGAGQPQHF. In DNA, the CDR3 is TGTGCCAGCAGCGGACAGGGGGCTGGTCAGCCCCAGCATTTT.

The genes are TRBV7-2 and TRBJ2-3, with D possibly matching TRBD2 (6 bases). V lost 2 bases, J lost 6 bases, and 15 bases lay in between. The CDR3 spans 15 residues. Germline CDR1 SGHTA, CDR2 FQGNSA. The CDR3 nucleotides are TGTGCCAGCAGCTTACCGGGACTTTCATCGGATACGCAGTATTTT. Encoded protein: CASSLPGLSSDTQYF.

This clone has more than one count but fewer than ten. The rearrangement joins TRBV6-4 to TRBJ2-3, with 8 nucleotides matching TRBD2. The CDR3 spans 14 residues. Germline assignment: CDR1 MRHNA and CDR2 SNTAGT. The ends lost 7 bases at V and 2 bases at J; junction bases unmatched: 5. CDR3 loop: CASKPAGDTDTQYF. In DNA, the CDR3 is TGTGCCAGCAAACCAGCGGGAGACACAGATACGCAGTATTTT.

The chain links TRBV19 to TRBJ1-5; D may be TRBD1 (5 bases). The germline CDR1 and CDR2 sequences are LNHDA and SQIVND (reference sequence). This CDR3 is 15 amino acids long. V lost 5 bases and J 3 bases, leaving 14 bases between the germline ends. The chain's CDR3 is CASSPSQGYNQPQHF. The CDR3 nucleotides are TGTGCCAGTAGTCCTAGTCAGGGTTACAATCAGCCCCAGCATTTT.

The chain employs TRBV9 and TRBJ2-1, with TRBD2 matching over 15 bases. The germline gives CDR1 SGDLS, CDR2 YYNGEE. This CDR3 region has 19 residues. V lost 4 bases and J lost 9; bases outside the gene matches: 17. The DNA for the CDR3 is TGTGCCAGCAGCCTTGGGACTAGCGGGAGGCGGTTGGCGGTTATTGAGCAGTTCTTC. Translated: CASSLGTSGRRLAVIEQFF.

The rearrangement uses TRBV7-9 and TRBJ1-4, with D tentatively TRBD1 (6 bases). The CDR3 has 16 amino acids. V was pared by 2 bases and J by 0 bases, with 10 bases between. Looked up from germline, CDR1 is SEHNR and CDR2 is FQNEAQ (reference sequence). The CDR3 DNA is TGTGCCAGCAGCTTAAGGGGGGCCTCAACTAATGAAAAACTGTTTTTT. It specifies CASSLRGASTNEKLFF.

This clone was seen only once. This chain joins TRBV27 and TRBJ2-1; 7 bases are shared with TRBD1. Trimming cost V 5 bases and J 7 bases; bases outside gene matches: 5. Germline V CDR1 and CDR2: MNHEY, SMNVEV (reference sequence). The CDR3 totals 13 residues. The CDR3 region is CASSLRTGNEQFF. Written as DNA, the CDR3 is TGTGCCAGCAGTCTCCGGACAGGTAATGAGCAGTTCTTC.

The gene calls are TRBV19 and TRBJ1-1, with D uncertain. Germline-derived CDR1 and CDR2 are LNHDA and SQIVND (reference sequence). The CDR3 is 13 residues long. Between the trimmed V and J ends, which lost 5 bases and 5 bases, there was a span of 12 bases. Here the CDR3 reads CASSYGRRTEAFF. The CDR3 nucleotides are TGTGCCAGTAGTTATGGGAGACGAACTGAAGCTTTCTTT.

V gene TRBV2 combines with J gene TRBJ2-3, with 12 bases aligning to TRBD2. The CDR3 totals 15 residues. V trimming: 3 bases; J trimming: 4 bases; junction bases outside the gene matches: 2. Germline values: CDR1 SNHLY, CDR2 FYNNEI. The CDR3 nucleotides read TGTGCCAGCAGTGACCTAGCGGGAGGGCCAGATACGCAGTATTTT. Translating gives CASSDLAGGPDTQYF.

The sample holds a few counts of this clone. Other DNA variants within this sample encode the same CDR3. The genes are TRBV27 and TRBJ2-2; D is uncertain. V was trimmed by 0 bases and J by 0 bases, leaving 8 bases between them. The CDR3 runs 16 residues. In germline, CDR1 is MNHEY, CDR2 SMNVEV (reference sequence). The CDR3 nucleotides read TGTGCCAGCAGTTTATCGGCAGGTGCGAACACCGGGGAGCTGTTTTTT. Translated: CASSLSAGANTGELFF.

J is TRBJ2-1 and V is TRBV11-2, with a possible D match to TRBD1 (5 bases). CDR1 is SGHAT and CDR2 is FQNNGV in the germline V gene. V was clipped by 1 base and J by 10 bases, with 14 bases between them. CDR3 size: 14 residues. DNA for the CDR3: TGTGCCAGCAGCTTAGGTCACGGTAAGGGGGAGCAGTTCTTC. Translation: CASSLGHGKGEQFF.

J is TRBJ2-1 and V is TRBV30; D not certain. V was cut by 0 bases and J by 0 bases, with 6 bases left in between. The CDR3 sequence is 14 residues long. In germline, CDR1 is GTSNPN, CDR2 SVGIG (reference sequence). The CDR3 loop reads CAWSVGSSYNEQFF. The CDR3 region has the DNA TGTGCCTGGAGTGTCGGAAGCTCCTACAATGAGCAGTTCTTC. Combining the CDR3 with reference TRBV30 and TRBJ2-1 gives the whole variable domain SQTIHQWPATLVQPVGSPLSLECTVEGTSNPNLYWYRQAAGRGLQLLFYSVGIGQISSEVPQNLSASRPQDRQFILSSKKLLLSDSGFYLCAWSVGSSYNEQFFGPGTRLTVL.

About this clone itself: A read error may explain this, as a much larger clone is one base away. Different DNA sequences within this sample yield the same CDR3. The genes are TRBV6-4 and TRBJ2-1; possibly TRBD1 or TRBD2 for D (5 bases each). From germline, CDR1 is MRHNA and CDR2 SNTAGT. V was trimmed by 0 bases and J by 6 bases, leaving 6 bases between them. This CDR3 comprises 13 residues. DNA of the CDR3: TGTGCCAGCAGTGACTCGGGGGTCAATGAGCAGTTCTTC. Protein product: CASSDSGVNEQFF.

The chain joins TRBV7-9 to TRBJ2-1; D is possibly TRBD1 (6 bases). V gave up 3 bases and J gave up 4 bases, with 13 bases separating them. Germline-derived CDR1 and CDR2 are SEHNR and FQNEAQ (reference sequence). CDR3 length: 15 residues. This chain's CDR3 is CASSFETGRYNEQFF. The CDR3 coding sequence is TGTGCCAGCAGCTTCGAAACAGGGCGTTACAATGAGCAGTTCTTC.

The gene calls are TRBV19 and TRBJ1-1; 9 bases agree with TRBD1. Germline values: CDR1 LNHDA, CDR2 SQIVND (reference sequence). After removal of 5 bases from V and 10 bases from J, the junction contained 8 bases not matched to a gene. The CDR3 is 13 amino acids. The CDR3 sequence: CASSLGQGGTAFF. Here the CDR3 DNA reads TGTGCCAGTAGTCTGGGACAGGGAGGGACAGCTTTCTTT.

The CDR3 reads CASSAWGGVSYNEQFF. In DNA, the CDR3 is TGTGCCAGCAGCGCCTGGGGGGGCGTCTCCTACAATGAGCAGTTCTTC. This chain joins TRBV5-4 and TRBJ2-1; D possibly corresponds to TRBD2 (7 bases). Germline V gene lookup returns CDR1 SGHNT and CDR2 YYREEE (reference sequence). Trimming removed 4 bases at V and 0 bases at J, with 14 bases between. The CDR3 sequence is 16 residues long.